This T cell receptor beta chain is from a study of cytotoxic CD8 clonotypes in ibrutinib-treated CLL (dated by TCRdb to the early 2020s). Notes on the research overall: The cohort was composed of more than ten relapsed/refractory and about 16 treatment-naive patients; IGHV unmutated status was identified in 17 patients. Responses were partial in approximately 24 patients and complete in 2; after median approximately 69 months follow-up, about 15 stayed in remission and about twelve progressed. Samples at response were collected after a median of approximately twelve months of treatment, with a range of 6 to 36 months. An average of around 250,000 productive templates and roughly 94,000 productive rearrangements was obtained per sample. Longitudinal samples were available for about 30% of the roughly 86 trial participants. Cryopreserved peripheral blood mononuclear cells were obtained prior to treatment, at the time of response, and at either disease progression or sustained remission.

General conclusions and limits of the study: Baseline clonality exceeded that of age-matched healthy donors and correlated strongly with circulating CD8+ T-cell counts. Public clonotypes were rare and either shrank or stayed stable during treatment, and the rise in clonality at ibrutinib response reflected expansion of private clonotypes. Sampling times were not matched between patients in sustained remission and patients whose disease was progressing, and lymph node repertoires were not examined. At ibrutinib response clonality went up, during sustained remission it held steady, and at progression it dropped back toward baseline.

The goal of deep resolution MiSeq sequencing was a depth between 1 in 1 million and 1 in 200,000 T cells, and coverage averaged 10x per clonotype. The immunoSEQ hsTCRB Kit was used to generate the TCR beta libraries. The original pipeline was this. Data were analyzed with ImmunoSEQ Data Assistant and ImmunoSEQ Analyzer, with V, D and J genes assigned per IMGT definitions. Clonality was computed as one minus normalized Shannon entropy of productive rearrangement frequencies, ranging from 0 to 1. Public clonotype analysis was restricted to overrepresented clonotypes comprising at least 0.05% of each patient's repertoire. About a dozen repertoires from age-matched healthy donors, obtained from immuneACCESS, served as clonality controls. TCRdb took over this immuneACCESS table, retaining in-frame rearrangements with V and J assigned. Such tables are incomplete; in checked studies, under half of the missing clones stem from an unresolved V gene, and the remainder is unexplained. V, J and clone size derive from that table, while D and trimming were established from the DNA sequence. For this sample the table gives 25,000 to 35,000 clones, of which roughly 60% were detected only once. The ten largest clones add up to 11% to 15% of the sample.

For TCR beta library preparation, roughly 2 micrograms of genomic DNA were extracted from the cryopreserved PBMCs. High-throughput TCR beta sequencing was performed on longitudinal blood samples from CLL patients receiving ibrutinib monotherapy. The patients took part in an open-label, single-center phase 2 trial of ibrutinib monotherapy. This clone was detected a few times. Its binding antigen is unknown. Base qualities are not recorded, but no much larger clone differs from it by a single base. The sample was PBMCs, taken before ibrutinib treatment. The receptor comes from a human donor with chronic lymphocytic leukemia.

The bases are TGTGCCAGCAGCGTGACCGGGGAGCTGTTTTTT. Translated, this is CASSVTGELFF. Rearrangement joined TRBV9 to TRBJ2-2, with an unclear D gene assignment. V loses 2 bases of germline sequence and J loses 5 bases, and the interval between the two ends is 1 base. There are 11 amino acids in the CDR3, from cysteine to phenylalanine inclusive. The entry retains the CDR3 DNA only, 33 bases that are in frame from base 1. CDR1 is given as SGDLS and CDR2 as YYNGEE, both from the germline V gene.